The clone carrying this TCR beta chain was counted between two and nine times. The data were taken from a study of T-cell reconstitution after alpha-beta-depleted transplantation in children. Unique molecular identifiers were built into the TCRbeta library. TCRdb re-analysed the PCR reads in MiXCR, keeping a single row per CDR3 protein. The profile shows 750,000 to 950,000 distinct CDR3 sequences, roughly 15% of them singletons. The CDR3 loop spans 16 amino acids. Germline values: CDR1 MNHEY, CDR2 SMNVEV (reference sequence). V lost 7 bases and J lost 3, with 22 bases in between. This material consisted of PBMCs, mostly from graft donor cells, taken 360 days after TCRalphabeta/CD19-depleted stem cell transplant. The chain is built from TRBV27 and TRBJ2-7; TRBD2 is a possible D gene (7 bases). The TCR sequence derives from a male patient younger than 18 who had a stem cell transplant for acute lymphoblastic leukemia, so the T cells may come from the graft donor. This CDR3 is CASTQTGGRGLYEQYF. CDR3 nucleotide sequence: TGTGCCAGCACCCAAACCGGGGGGCGGGGTCTCTACGAGCAGTACTTC.